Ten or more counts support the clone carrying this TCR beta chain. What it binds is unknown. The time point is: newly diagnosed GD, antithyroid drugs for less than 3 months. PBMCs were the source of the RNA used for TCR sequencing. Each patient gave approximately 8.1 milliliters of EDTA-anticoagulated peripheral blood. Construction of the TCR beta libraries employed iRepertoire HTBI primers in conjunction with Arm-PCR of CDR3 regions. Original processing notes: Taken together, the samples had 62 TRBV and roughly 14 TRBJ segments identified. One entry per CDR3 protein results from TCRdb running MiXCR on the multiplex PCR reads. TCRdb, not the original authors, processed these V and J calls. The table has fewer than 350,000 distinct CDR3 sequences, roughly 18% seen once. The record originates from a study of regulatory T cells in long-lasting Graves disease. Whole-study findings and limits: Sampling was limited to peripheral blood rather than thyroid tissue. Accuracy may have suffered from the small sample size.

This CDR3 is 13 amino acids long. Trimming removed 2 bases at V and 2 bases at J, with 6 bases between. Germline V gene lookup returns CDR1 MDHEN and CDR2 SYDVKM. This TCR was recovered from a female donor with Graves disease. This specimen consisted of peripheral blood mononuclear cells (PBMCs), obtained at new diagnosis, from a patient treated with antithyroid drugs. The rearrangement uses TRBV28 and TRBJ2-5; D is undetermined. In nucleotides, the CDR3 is TGTGCCAGCAGTTTACTCCCACAAGAGACCCAGTACTTC. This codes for CASSLLPQETQYF. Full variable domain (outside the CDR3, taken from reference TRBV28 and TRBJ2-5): DVKVTQSSRYLVKRTGEKVFLECVQDMDHENMFWYRQDPGLGLRLIYFSYDVKMKEKGDIPEGYSVSREKKERFSLILESASTNQTSMYLCASSLLPQETQYFGPGTRLLVL.